These 8 T cell receptor beta chains originate from one sample sequenced in a study of graft-versus-host responses after intestinal transplantation. Method: immunoSEQ multiplex PCR; TCRdb's copy keeps in-frame clones and lacks some. Found here are 9,500 to 15,000 clones, about 80% of them singletons; the top ten hold more than 4%. The starting material, graft tissue, was processed to release intraepithelial and lamina propria lymphocytes. This sample comprised ileum tissue, obtained roughly 140 days after intestinal transplantation. Receptor source: a human patient who received an intestinal transplant, so some T cells may come from the graft donor.

This chain links TRBV2 with TRBJ1-2; D not resolved. CDR3 length: 14 amino acids. V gave up 2 bases and J gave up 3 bases, with 10 bases separating them. Germline lookup yields CDR1 SNHLY and CDR2 FYNNEI. In DNA, the CDR3 is TGTGCCAGCAGTGAAAAAAGGGAGGACTATGGCTACACCTTC. It codes for CASSEKREDYGYTF. Full variable domain (rest looked up from reference TRBV2 and TRBJ1-2): EPEVTQTPSHQVTQMGQEVILRCVPISNHLYFYWYRQILGQKVEFLVSFYNNEISEKSEIFDDQFSVERPDGSNFTLKIRSTKLEDSAMYFCASSEKREDYGYTFGSGTRLTVV.

The V gene is TRBV21-1, the J gene TRBJ2-7; the table's D call of TRBD2 was not tested on the DNA. TRBV21-1 is flagged as a pseudogene. The CDR3 contains 22 residues. The DNA for the CDR3 is TGTGCCAGCAGCTCCCGCCCAGGAAGTAGGCGGGAGAATCCTTTTATCTCCTACGAGCAGTACTTC. Its translation: CASSSRPGSRRENPFISYEQYF.

The chain employs TRBV5-4 and TRBJ2-1; the D gene is possibly TRBD1 (6 bases). Trimming removed 4 bases at V and 8 bases at J, with 19 bases between. Germline V CDR1 and CDR2: SGHNT, YYREEE (reference sequence). The CDR3 consists of 15 residues. The CDR3 here is CASSTTGYGRDEQFF. The CDR3 nucleotides are TGTGCCAGCAGCACGACAGGATACGGCCGCGATGAGCAGTTCTTC.

The chain joins TRBV7-8 to TRBJ1-5; weak D call: TRBD1 (6 bases). Matching the DNA end better, TRBJ2-3 makes the J call doubtful. The CDR3 sequence is 18 residues long. In germline, CDR1 is SGHVS, CDR2 FQNEAQ. CDR3 in DNA: TGTGCCAGCAGCTTAGCGCCGGACAGAGAAGACACCAATCAGCCCCAGTATTTT. Protein: CASSLAPDREDTNQPQYF.

The chain uses TRBV14 and TRBJ1-4; D is unclear. Germline values: CDR1 SGHDN, CDR2 FVKESK. Trimming shortened V by 1 base and J by 4 bases, and 10 bases separated the two germline ends. This CDR3 is 15 amino acids long. The CDR3 sequence is CASSQVRVRNEKLFF. DNA for the CDR3: TGTGCCAGCAGCCAAGTTCGGGTTCGTAATGAAAAACTGTTTTTT.

The chain employs TRBV5-1 and TRBJ2-3, with D possibly matching TRBD1 (5 bases). Per germline, CDR1 SGHRS and CDR2 YFSETQ. V lost 5 bases to trimming and J lost 0 bases, with 13 bases between them. The CDR3 has 15 residues. CDR3 nucleotide sequence: TGCGCCAGCAGTTTCCAGGGAACTAGCACAGATACGCAGTATTTT. As protein: CASSFQGTSTDTQYF.

The chain couples TRBV6-4 to TRBJ2-1; TRBD2 aligns across 11 bases. The CDR3 consists of 15 residues. From germline, CDR1 is MRHNA and CDR2 SNTAGT. V shed 0 bases, J shed 6 bases, and the junction held 1 base outside the gene matches. In DNA form, the CDR3 reads TGTGCCAGCAGTGACTCTAGCGGGGGGGCCAATGAGCAGTTCTTC. As protein: CASSDSSGGANEQFF.

The chain employs TRBV11-2 and TRBJ1-2, with 11 positions matching TRBD1. Germline V gene data show CDR1 as SGHAT and CDR2 as FQNNGV. J gave up 4 bases and V 0 bases, and 4 bases lay outside the gene matches. CDR3 size: 16 residues. Here the CDR3 reads CASSLDLGQGAYGYTF. CDR3 coding DNA: TGTGCCAGCAGCTTAGATCTTGGACAGGGGGCCTATGGCTACACCTTC.